These 26 T cell receptor beta chains were sequenced from one sample in a study of T cell changes during pregnancy in multiple sclerosis. TCRdb's copy holds only in-frame clones and misses some; the assay was immunoSEQ multiplex PCR. Of some 37,000 clones listed, roughly 91% are singletons. Source: CD4+ T cells from peripheral blood mononuclear cells, taken in the first trimester of pregnancy. The source of these receptors is a female donor with multiple sclerosis, enrolled in a pregnancy study.

The chain employs TRBV4-2 and TRBJ2-7, with D uncertain. V gave up 0 bases and J gave up 6 bases, with 9 bases separating them. The CDR3 is 13 residues long. CDR1 and CDR2 (germline): LGHNA, YNFKEQ. The CDR3 loop is CASSQELVFEQYF. The CDR3, as DNA: TGTGCCAGCAGCCAAGAATTAGTTTTCGAGCAGTACTTC.

The CDR3 DNA reads TGTGCCAGCGGGCGCACTCCACAAGATACGCAGTATTTT. This sequence encodes CASGRTPQDTQYF. This chain connects TRBV2 to TRBJ2-3; D ambiguous. This CDR3 has 13 amino acids. The germline CDR1 and CDR2 sequences are SNHLY and FYNNEI. The V end lost 8 bases, the J end lost 5 bases, and 14 bases lay between the germline ends.

The V and J genes are TRBV2 and TRBJ2-1; TRBD1 agrees at 10 bases. Trimming cost V 6 bases and J 8 bases; bases outside gene matches: 10. The germline CDR1 and CDR2 sequences are SNHLY and FYNNEI. This CDR3 region has 15 residues. CDR3 sequence reads: CASRKAGQGFDEQFF. CDR3 nucleotide sequence: TGTGCCAGCAGAAAAGCGGGACAGGGGTTCGATGAGCAGTTCTTC.

The chain recombines TRBV10-3 with TRBJ2-3; a weak D match, TRBD2 (6 bases). Germline V gene data show CDR1 as ENHRY and CDR2 as SYGVKD. V shed 4 bases and J shed 4 bases, with 12 bases lying between them. The CDR3 is 14 residues long. Written as DNA, the CDR3 is TGTGCCATCAGTGTGGACGGGACTTCAGATACGCAGTATTTT. This encodes CAISVDGTSDTQYF.

The chain is built from TRBV30 and TRBJ1-4, with a possible D match to TRBD1 (5 bases). Trimming took 5 bases from V and 8 from J, leaving 12 bases between them. The CDR3 covers 12 residues. The germline V gene has CDR1 GTSNPN and CDR2 SVGIG (reference sequence). The CDR3 sequence is CAWGRDGEKLFF. The CDR3 DNA sequence: TGTGCCTGGGGGAGGGACGGCGAAAAACTGTTTTTT.

This chain links TRBV19 with TRBJ2-3; D gene ambiguous. Per germline, CDR1 LNHDA and CDR2 SQIVND (reference sequence). CDR3 size: 14 residues. Trimming took 7 bases from V and 0 from J, leaving 11 bases between them. Here the CDR3 DNA reads TGTGCCAGTAATTTCGGTGCTAGCACAGATACGCAGTATTTT. Encoded protein: CASNFGASTDTQYF.

The chain employs TRBV19 and TRBJ2-6; D is uncertain. The CDR3 length is 15 residues. Germline V CDR1 and CDR2: LNHDA, SQIVND (reference sequence). V was shortened by 5 bases and J by 0 bases, with 8 bases between the two germline ends. The CDR3 sequence: CASSSTGSGANVLTF. DNA for the CDR3: TGTGCCAGTAGTTCTACGGGCTCTGGGGCCAACGTCCTGACTTTC.

The CDR3 DNA follows: TGTGCCAGCAGCGGGCGGCGGGGGGGCGGCCCAGATACGCAGTATTTT. Amino acid sequence: CASSGRRGGGPDTQYF. This sequence joins TRBV13 and TRBJ2-3; the match to TRBD2 covers 9 bases. Trimming took 5 bases from V and 4 from J; bases not matched to a gene: 10. CDR1 and CDR2 from the germline V gene are PRHDT and FYEKMQ (reference sequence). This CDR3 region has 16 residues.

The chain links TRBV10-3 to TRBJ1-2; 8 nucleotides match TRBD1. Trimming took 6 bases from V and 4 from J; bases not matched to a gene: 13. Germline CDR1 ENHRY, CDR2 SYGVKD. CDR3 length: 16 residues. This chain's CDR3 is CAISPDREPIFYGYTF. In DNA form, the CDR3 reads TGTGCCATCAGCCCGGACAGGGAGCCAATCTTCTATGGCTACACCTTC.

The V gene is TRBV6-5, the J gene TRBJ1-6; TRBD1 aligns across 7 bases. Germline values: CDR1 MNHEY, CDR2 SVGAGI. Trimming at V came to 6 bases and at J to 10 bases, leaving 9 bases not matched to a gene. The CDR3 runs to 14 residues. In DNA, the CDR3 is TGTGCCAGCAGGAACAGGGGTGGAAGGTCACCCCTCCACTTT. Translated: CASRNRGGRSPLHF.

The V call is TRBV11-3, the J call TRBJ2-2; TRBD1 matches at 8 bases. V shed 1 base, J shed 3 bases, and the junction held 1 base outside the gene matches. Germline V CDR1 and CDR2: SGHNT, YENEEA. This CDR3 is built from 15 residues. The CDR3 DNA sequence: TGTGCCAGCAGCTTAGCGACAGGGGACACCGGGGAGCTGTTTTTT. Protein product: CASSLATGDTGELFF.

V is TRBV9 and J is TRBJ1-3; a weak D match, TRBD1 (5 bases). V was cut by 4 bases and J by 0 bases, with 14 bases left in between. The CDR3 loop spans 16 amino acids. CDR1 is SGDLS and CDR2 is YYNGEE in the germline V gene. This CDR3 is CASSLGGGTSGNTIYF. The DNA for the CDR3 is TGTGCCAGCAGCCTGGGGGGGGGAACCTCTGGAAACACCATATATTTT.

The chain carries TRBV6-5 and TRBJ1-2; 10 nucleotides line up with TRBD1. The V and J ends lost 4 bases and 7 bases, in that order; junction bases with no gene match: 6. This CDR3 is built from 14 residues. Looked up from germline, CDR1 is MNHEY and CDR2 is SVGAGI. As DNA, the CDR3 is TGTGCCAGCAGTTTTGCCGGGACAGGGGCTGGCTACACCTTC. Translation: CASSFAGTGAGYTF.

V gene TRBV30 combines with J gene TRBJ1-2; the match to TRBD1 covers 8 bases. V was clipped by 4 bases and J by 8 bases; unmatched bases: 9. The CDR3 loop spans 13 amino acids. The V gene's germline CDR1 is GTSNPN and CDR2 SVGIG (reference sequence). The chain's CDR3 is CAWTSTGEGGYTF. In nucleotides, the CDR3 is TGTGCCTGGACCTCGACAGGGGAGGGAGGCTACACCTTC.

V is TRBV7-9 and J is TRBJ2-3; 8 positions agree with TRBD1. Per germline, CDR1 SEHNR and CDR2 FQNEAQ (reference sequence). V lost 5 bases to trimming and J lost 3 bases; unmatched junction nucleotides: 4. The CDR3 runs to 14 residues. The CDR3 here is CASSPGQDTDTQYF. The CDR3 nucleotides read TGTGCCAGCAGCCCGGGACAGGATACAGATACGCAGTATTTT.

This sequence joins TRBV19 and TRBJ2-1; 9 nucleotides agree with TRBD1. The CDR3 is 13 residues long. Germline assignment: CDR1 LNHDA and CDR2 SQIVND (reference sequence). The ends lost 4 bases at V and 11 bases at J; junction bases unmatched: 6. CDR3 sequence reads: CASSTGQGSKQFF. Written as DNA, the CDR3 is TGTGCCAGTAGTACAGGACAGGGGTCGAAGCAGTTCTTC.

The chain uses TRBV29-1 and TRBJ2-2; unclear D gene. This CDR3 has 14 amino acids. The V and J ends lost 7 bases and 4 bases respectively, with 16 bases between them. The V gene's germline CDR1 is SQVTM and CDR2 ANQGSEA. The CDR3 reads CSALPTGVTGELFF. The CDR3, as DNA: TGCAGCGCACTTCCGACGGGTGTCACCGGGGAGCTGTTTTTT.

This chain uses TRBV11-2 with TRBJ1-1; 7 bases agree with TRBD1. The trim removed 4 bases at V and 7 bases at J, leaving 9 bases unmatched. Per germline, CDR1 SGHAT and CDR2 FQNNGV. This CDR3 is built from 14 residues. The CDR3 DNA reads as TGTGCCAGCAGCTCCCGGGTCAGACAGGGTGAAGCTTTCTTT. It encodes CASSSRVRQGEAFF.

This chain uses TRBV5-1 with TRBJ2-2, with D perhaps TRBD1 (5 bases). Germline CDR1 and CDR2: SGHRS and YFSETQ. This CDR3 contains 15 residues. Trimming removed 0 bases from V and 4 bases from J, with 10 bases in between. The CDR3 sequence is CASSLGGAGTGELFF. For the CDR3, the DNA is TGCGCCAGCAGCTTGGGGGGCGCAGGCACCGGGGAGCTGTTTTTT.

The V and J genes are TRBV5-4 and TRBJ2-3; a weak D match, TRBD1 (5 bases). The ends were cut back, 3 bases at V and 4 bases at J, with 21 bases in the middle. CDR1 and CDR2 from the germline V gene are SGHNT and YYREEE (reference sequence). CDR3 length: 17 residues. This chain's CDR3 is CASSSGSARANPDTQYF. CDR3 sequence (DNA): TGTGCCAGCAGCTCCGGTTCCGCCAGGGCGAATCCAGATACGCAGTATTTT.

The V call is TRBV27, the J call TRBJ1-6, with D unclear. The ends were cut back, 4 bases at V and 10 bases at J, with 11 bases in the middle. There are 13 residues in the CDR3. Germline V CDR1 and CDR2: MNHEY, SMNVEV (reference sequence). CDR3 sequence: CASSSVARSPLHF. The CDR3, as DNA: TGTGCCAGCAGTTCGGTAGCGAGGTCACCCCTCCACTTT.

This rearrangement joins TRBV9 to TRBJ2-1, with 8 bases matching TRBD2. This CDR3 has 15 amino acids. With 4 bases clipped from V and 0 bases from J, the junction kept 3 bases outside the gene matches. The germline V gene encodes CDR1 SGDLS and CDR2 YYNGEE. DNA of the CDR3: TGTGCCAGCAGCTTTGGACTAGCCTCCTACAATGAGCAGTTCTTC. This translates into CASSFGLASYNEQFF.

This clone was seen once. Here the CDR3 reads CASSFGQGGNTIYF. The DNA for the CDR3 is TGTGCCAGCAGCTTCGGACAGGGTGGAAACACCATATATTTT. V and J are TRBV7-6 and TRBJ1-3, with TRBD1 matching over 8 bases. V gave up 3 bases and J gave up 3 bases; unmatched junction bases: 1. The CDR3 is 14 residues long. Germline CDR1 SGHVS, CDR2 FNYEAQ.

The genes are TRBV6-5 and TRBJ2-5; 8 bases are a match to TRBD1. With V trimmed by 6 bases and J by 5 bases, 11 bases remained unmatched. Germline assignment: CDR1 MNHEY and CDR2 SVGAGI. This CDR3 region has 15 residues. The CDR3 protein is CASRPWGTGGETQYF. The CDR3 coding sequence is TGTGCCAGCAGGCCCTGGGGGACAGGAGGGGAGACCCAGTACTTC.

The chain recombines TRBV9 with TRBJ2-2; D call uncertain. Germline V gene lookup returns CDR1 SGDLS and CDR2 YYNGEE. The CDR3 extends over 13 amino acids. V gave up 4 bases and J gave up 1 base, with 5 bases separating them. The CDR3: CASSPQNTGELFF. CDR3 bases: TGTGCCAGCAGCCCACAGAACACCGGGGAGCTGTTTTTT.

The chain recombines TRBV18 with TRBJ2-1; TRBD1 matches at 7 bases. Germline-derived CDR1 and CDR2 are KGHSH and LQKENI. The junction had 6 bases not matched to a gene; V was cut back by 4 bases and J by 6 bases. The CDR3 runs 14 residues. The CDR3 DNA reads as TGTGCCAGCTCACAGGGGGCAGGGGGCAATGAGCAGTTCTTC. It specifies CASSQGAGGNEQFF.